These T cell receptor beta chains were read from a single sample in a study of breast tumors, draining lymph nodes, adjacent tissues. TCRdb re-derived calls from the multiplex PCR reads in MiXCR, one entry per CDR3 protein. This repertoire shows approximately 300,000 distinct CDR3 sequences, around 30% found once; its top ten account for about 1.2%. The sequencing sample was made of axillary lymph node tissue. Receptors originate from a female donor with breast cancer. Some clones in this sample may be carry-over from other donors' samples. CDR3s include the opening cysteine and the closing phenylalanine or tryptophan. Fields, in order: CDR3 protein, CDR3 DNA, clone size, V gene, D gene, J gene. A D gene is named only where the DNA matches it firmly. Expanded clones are given a class, and other clones once, few, many or no size at all.

cdr3_aa: CASSEVLSGSSTLPQYF
cdr3_nt: TGTGCCAGCAGTGAAGTTCTGTCGGGGTCGTCGACCTTACCTCAGTACTTC
clone_size: few
v_call: TRBV6-1
d_call: -
j_call: TRBJ2-7

cdr3_aa: CASRTRRGSYEQCF
cdr3_nt: TGTGCCAGCAGAACCCGGCGGGGCTCCTACGAGCAGTGCTTC
clone_size: -
v_call: TRBV6-2/TRBV6-3
d_call: -
j_call: TRBJ2-7

cdr3_aa: CASSLGNTQYF
cdr3_nt: TGTGCCAGCAGTTTAGGAAATACGCAGTATTTT
clone_size: many
v_call: TRBV12-3/TRBV12-4
d_call: -
j_call: TRBJ2-3

cdr3_aa: CASSWWGAGGGTQYF
cdr3_nt: TGTGCCAGCAGCTGGTGGGGAGCGGGAGGAGGGACCCAGTACTTC
clone_size: -
v_call: TRBV5-5
d_call: TRBD2
j_call: TRBJ2-5

cdr3_aa: CASSESLAGYNEQFF
cdr3_nt: TGTGCCAGCAGTGAATCACTAGCTGGCTACAATGAGCAGTTCTTC
clone_size: many
v_call: TRBV6-1
d_call: -
j_call: TRBJ2-1

cdr3_aa: CASSLAAVGSGNTIYF
cdr3_nt: TGTGCCAGCAGCTTAGCGGCAGTCGGCTCTGGAAACACCATATATTTT
clone_size: many
v_call: TRBV7-8
d_call: -
j_call: TRBJ1-3

cdr3_aa: CASSQEGSGTARETQYF
cdr3_nt: TGCGCCAGCAGCCAAGAAGGTAGCGGGACTGCAAGGGAGACCCAGTACTTC
clone_size: many
v_call: TRBV4-1
d_call: TRBD2
j_call: TRBJ2-5

cdr3_aa: CASSYKGVPSSGANVLTF
cdr3_nt: TGTGCCAGCAGTTACAAGGGGGTCCCAAGCTCTGGGGCCAACGTCCTGACTTTC
clone_size: many
v_call: TRBV6-5
d_call: -
j_call: TRBJ2-6

cdr3_aa: CASSLVRVGYTIYF
cdr3_nt: TGTGCCAGCAGCTTAGTCAGGGTCGGCTACACCATATATTTT
clone_size: -
v_call: TRBV7-4
d_call: -
j_call: TRBJ1-3

cdr3_aa: CASSKTSGTFERYF
cdr3_nt: TGTGCCAGCAGTAAGACTAGCGGGACCTTCGAGCGGTACTTC
clone_size: once
v_call: TRBV28
d_call: TRBD2
j_call: TRBJ2-7

cdr3_aa: CASSHREDRGREKLFF
cdr3_nt: TGTGCCAGCAGTCACCGCGAGGACAGGGGAAGGGAAAAACTGTTTTTT
clone_size: -
v_call: TRBV6-5
d_call: TRBD1
j_call: TRBJ1-4

cdr3_aa: CSARSGAGGPGDEQYF
cdr3_nt: TGCAGTGCTAGATCGGGAGCGGGAGGGCCGGGCGATGAGCAGTATTTT
clone_size: once
v_call: TRBV20-1
d_call: TRBD2
j_call: TRBJ2-3

cdr3_aa: CATSREPRWATNYGYTF
cdr3_nt: TGTGCCACCAGCAGAGAGCCAAGATGGGCCACTAACTATGGCTACACCTTC
clone_size: -
v_call: TRBV15
d_call: -
j_call: TRBJ1-2

cdr3_aa: CATSDRLAGDNEQFF
cdr3_nt: TGTGCCACCAGTGATCGACTAGCGGGCGACAATGAGCAGTTCTTC
clone_size: -
v_call: TRBV24-1
d_call: TRBD2
j_call: TRBJ2-1

cdr3_aa: CSARVVGPHNQPQHF
cdr3_nt: TGCAGTGCTAGAGTGGTCGGACCCCACAATCAGCCCCAGCATTTT
clone_size: many
v_call: TRBV20-1
d_call: -
j_call: TRBJ1-5

cdr3_aa: CASSVLSSYNEQFF
cdr3_nt: TGTGCCAGCAGTGTTTTGAGCTCCTACAATGAGCAGTTCTTC
clone_size: many
v_call: TRBV2
d_call: -
j_call: TRBJ2-1

cdr3_aa: CASSPSGRAVGELFF
cdr3_nt: TGTGCCAGCAGCCCTAGCGGGAGGGCCGTCGGGGAGCTGTTTTTT
clone_size: many
v_call: TRBV5-8
d_call: TRBD2
j_call: TRBJ2-2

cdr3_aa: CAGSESESYEQYF
cdr3_nt: TGTGCCGGTAGTGAGTCAGAGTCCTACGAGCAGTACTTC
clone_size: -
v_call: TRBV19
d_call: -
j_call: TRBJ2-7

cdr3_aa: CASSGLGTTEQFF
cdr3_nt: TGTGCCAGCAGCGGACTGGGGACCACCGAGCAGTTCTTC
clone_size: -
v_call: TRBV6-2/TRBV6-3
d_call: -
j_call: TRBJ2-1

cdr3_aa: CASRSPLAATYEQYF
cdr3_nt: TGTGCCAGCAGGTCTCCTCTAGCGGCGACCTACGAGCAGTACTTC
clone_size: few
v_call: TRBV6-2/TRBV6-3
d_call: TRBD2
j_call: TRBJ2-7

cdr3_aa: CASSLGVGLAPYEQYF
cdr3_nt: TGTGCCAGCAGCTTAGGGGTGGGACTAGCCCCGTACGAGCAGTACTTC
clone_size: many
v_call: TRBV7-9
d_call: TRBD2
j_call: TRBJ2-7

cdr3_aa: CASSIKQGNQPQHF
cdr3_nt: TGTGCCAGTAGTATTAAACAGGGGAATCAGCCCCAGCATTTT
clone_size: many
v_call: TRBV19
d_call: TRBD1
j_call: TRBJ1-5

cdr3_aa: CAIRRRTGNEKLFF
cdr3_nt: TGTGCCATCAGGAGGAGAACTGGAAATGAAAAACTGTTTTTT
clone_size: -
v_call: TRBV10-3
d_call: -
j_call: TRBJ1-4

cdr3_aa: CASSSEDQAKNIQYF
cdr3_nt: TGTGCCAGCAGCAGTGAGGACCAAGCCAAAAACATTCAGTACTTC
clone_size: -
v_call: TRBV12-3/TRBV12-4
d_call: -
j_call: TRBJ2-4

cdr3_aa: CASSFGSNNEQFF
cdr3_nt: TGTGCCAGCAGCTTCGGGAGCAACAATGAGCAGTTCTTC
clone_size: -
v_call: TRBV11-2
d_call: -
j_call: TRBJ2-1

cdr3_aa: CSADPADTSFSYEQYF
cdr3_nt: TGCAGTGCGGACCCAGCGGACACCTCATTCTCCTACGAGCAGTACTTC
clone_size: -
v_call: TRBV20-1
d_call: -
j_call: TRBJ2-7

cdr3_aa: CSASLSGTGRNQPQHF
cdr3_nt: TGCAGTGCTAGTCTATCCGGGACAGGTAGGAATCAGCCCCAGCATTTT
clone_size: -
v_call: TRBV20-1
d_call: TRBD1
j_call: TRBJ1-5

cdr3_aa: CASSHSLREITYGYTF
cdr3_nt: TGTGCCAGCAGTCACTCGTTGAGGGAGATAACCTATGGCTACACCTTC
clone_size: many
v_call: TRBV6-5
d_call: -
j_call: TRBJ1-2

cdr3_aa: CASSSRTSGGTSTHTQYF
cdr3_nt: TGTGCCAGCAGCTCCCGGACTAGCGGGGGAACTAGCACTCATACGCAGTATTTT
clone_size: -
v_call: TRBV7-6
d_call: TRBD2
j_call: TRBJ2-3

cdr3_aa: CASSFSGTGGFAEQYF
cdr3_nt: TGTGCCAGCTCATTTTCCGGGACAGGGGGCTTCGCCGAGCAGTACTTC
clone_size: few
v_call: TRBV18
d_call: TRBD1
j_call: TRBJ2-7

cdr3_aa: CASSLRQTHNEQFF
cdr3_nt: TGTGCCAGCAGCCTTAGACAGACCCACAATGAGCAGTTCTTC
clone_size: -
v_call: TRBV24-1
d_call: -
j_call: TRBJ2-1

cdr3_aa: CSARHSGRVYEQYF
cdr3_nt: TGCAGTGCTAGGCATAGCGGGAGGGTTTACGAGCAGTACTTC
clone_size: many
v_call: TRBV20-1
d_call: TRBD2
j_call: TRBJ2-7

cdr3_aa: CASSLRGSNYGYTF
cdr3_nt: TGTGCCAGCAGTTTGCGGGGATCCAACTATGGCTACACCTTC
clone_size: many
v_call: TRBV12-3/TRBV12-4
d_call: -
j_call: TRBJ1-2

cdr3_aa: CSVETGGGGYTF
cdr3_nt: TGCAGCGTTGAAACAGGGGGCGGAGGCTACACCTTC
clone_size: many
v_call: TRBV29-1
d_call: TRBD1
j_call: TRBJ1-2

cdr3_aa: CSARSSTYGSTF
cdr3_nt: TGCAGTGCTAGGAGTTCAACCTATGGCTCCACCTTC
clone_size: -
v_call: TRBV20-1
d_call: -
j_call: TRBJ1-2

cdr3_aa: CASSETGTSGLKQHF
cdr3_nt: TGTGCCAGCAGCGAAACCGGGACTAGCGGCCTAAAGCAGCACTTC
clone_size: -
v_call: TRBV7-6
d_call: TRBD2
j_call: TRBJ2-7

cdr3_aa: CASSLIWPLKNSYEQYF
cdr3_nt: TGTGCCAGCAGCTTGATTTGGCCTCTCAAAAACTCCTACGAGCAGTACTTC
clone_size: few
v_call: TRBV5-6
d_call: -
j_call: TRBJ2-7

cdr3_aa: CASSLERQTQYF
cdr3_nt: TGCGCCAGCAGCTTGGAGCGCCAGACCCAGTACTTC
clone_size: many
v_call: TRBV5-1
d_call: -
j_call: TRBJ2-5

cdr3_aa: CASSDGVGTGELFF
cdr3_nt: TGCGCCAGCAGTGACGGTGTAGGAACCGGGGAGCTGTTTTTT
clone_size: many
v_call: TRBV10-1
d_call: -
j_call: TRBJ2-2

cdr3_aa: CASSHSRQGPTGELFF
cdr3_nt: TGTGCCAGCAGTCACTCGAGACAGGGACCCACCGGGGAGCTGTTTTTT
clone_size: many
v_call: TRBV6-5
d_call: TRBD1
j_call: TRBJ2-2

cdr3_aa: CASRNIQETNVLTF
cdr3_nt: TGTGCCAGCAGGAACATACAGGAAACCAACGTCCTGACTTTC
clone_size: many
v_call: TRBV2
d_call: -
j_call: TRBJ2-6

cdr3_aa: CASGSGQPLQLCSYNSPLHF
cdr3_nt: TGTGCCAGCGGGTCGGGGCAGCCTCTGCAGCTGTGCTCCTATAATTCACCCCTTCACTTT
clone_size: -
v_call: TRBV14
d_call: -
j_call: TRBJ1-6

cdr3_aa: CASSLWRGEQSF
cdr3_nt: TGTGCCAGCAGCCTATGGAGGGGTGAGCAGTCCTTC
clone_size: -
v_call: TRBV7-6
d_call: -
j_call: TRBJ2-1

cdr3_aa: CASSRRDRVVNEQFF
cdr3_nt: TGTGCCAGCAGCCGCCGGGACAGGGTTGTTAATGAGCAGTTCTTC
clone_size: many
v_call: TRBV11-2
d_call: TRBD1
j_call: TRBJ2-1

cdr3_aa: CSARGRSNTGELFF
cdr3_nt: TGCAGTGCTAGAGGACGGTCGAACACCGGGGAGCTGTTTTTT
clone_size: many
v_call: TRBV20-1
d_call: -
j_call: TRBJ2-2

cdr3_aa: CASSLVWQGSGNTEAFF
cdr3_nt: TGCGCCAGCAGCTTGGTTTGGCAGGGAAGTGGGAACACTGAAGCTTTCTTT
clone_size: -
v_call: TRBV5-1
d_call: -
j_call: TRBJ1-1

cdr3_aa: CASTGGIAGELFF
cdr3_nt: TGTGCCAGCACGGGGGGCATTGCGGGGGAGCTGTTTTTT
clone_size: few
v_call: TRBV3-1
d_call: -
j_call: TRBJ2-2

cdr3_aa: CASSQDQVSYNEQFF
cdr3_nt: TGCGCCAGCAGCCAAGATCAGGTCTCCTACAATGAGCAGTTCTTC
clone_size: many
v_call: TRBV4-3
d_call: -
j_call: TRBJ2-1

cdr3_aa: CSARFRAGATVLTF
cdr3_nt: TGCAGTGCTAGATTCAGGGCTGGGGCCACCGTCCTGACTTTC
clone_size: many
v_call: TRBV20-1
d_call: -
j_call: TRBJ2-6

cdr3_aa: CASSELAGEFGEKLFF
cdr3_nt: TGCGCCAGCAGTGAATTGGCAGGGGAGTTTGGTGAAAAACTGTTTTTT
clone_size: once
v_call: TRBV10-2
d_call: -
j_call: TRBJ1-4

cdr3_aa: CASSGLAGADTQYF
cdr3_nt: TGTGCCAGCAGTGGGCTAGCGGGAGCAGATACGCAGTATTTT
clone_size: many
v_call: TRBV25-1
d_call: TRBD2
j_call: TRBJ2-3

cdr3_aa: CASSEGWQEFF
cdr3_nt: TGTGCCAGCAGTGAAGGTTGGCAGGAGTTCTTC
clone_size: many
v_call: TRBV6-1
d_call: -
j_call: TRBJ2-1

cdr3_aa: CASSQGPGGHEQFF
cdr3_nt: TGTGCCAGCAGCCAAGGACCAGGGGGCCATGAGCAGTTCTTC
clone_size: few
v_call: TRBV3-1
d_call: TRBD1
j_call: TRBJ2-1